This entry describes one T cell receptor beta chain. The antigen remains unidentified. The data are from a study of lymphopenia after photon versus proton radiotherapy. Regarding the study as a whole: Authors raise, but do not show, better survival with proton therapy. Post-nadir TCR diversity decline inversely tracked overall survival among those who died.

The V gene's germline CDR1 is SEHNR and CDR2 FQNEAQ (reference sequence). The V segment lost 9 bases and the J segment 7 bases; nucleotides outside the gene matches: 15. There are 15 residues in the CDR3. Clones were read by immunoSEQ multiplex PCR, and TCRdb kept only the in-frame ones, dropping some. This table holds 25,000 to 30,000 clones, 87% found once. This chain uses TRBV7-9 with TRBJ2-4; the match to TRBD1 covers 7 bases. The specimen was peripheral blood, collected from a patient treated with photon-based radiotherapy. This receptor was obtained from a man between 50 and 59 years old with gastric cancer. The CDR3 is CASSPRYRGQNIQYF. The CDR3, as DNA: TGTGCCAGTAGTCCCCGGTATAGGGGACAGAACATTCAGTACTTC.